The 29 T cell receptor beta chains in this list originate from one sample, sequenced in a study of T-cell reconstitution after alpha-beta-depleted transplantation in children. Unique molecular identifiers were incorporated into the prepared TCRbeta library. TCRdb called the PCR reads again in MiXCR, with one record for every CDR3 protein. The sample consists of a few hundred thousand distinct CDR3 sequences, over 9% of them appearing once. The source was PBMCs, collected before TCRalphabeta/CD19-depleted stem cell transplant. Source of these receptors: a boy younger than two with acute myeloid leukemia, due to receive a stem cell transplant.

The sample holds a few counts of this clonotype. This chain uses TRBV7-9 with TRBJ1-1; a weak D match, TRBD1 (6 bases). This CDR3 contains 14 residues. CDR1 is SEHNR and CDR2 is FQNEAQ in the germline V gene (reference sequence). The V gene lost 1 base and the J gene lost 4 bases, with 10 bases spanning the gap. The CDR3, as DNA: TGTGCCAGCAGCTTAGGAACAGGGCGCACTGAAGCTTTCTTT. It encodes CASSLGTGRTEAFF.

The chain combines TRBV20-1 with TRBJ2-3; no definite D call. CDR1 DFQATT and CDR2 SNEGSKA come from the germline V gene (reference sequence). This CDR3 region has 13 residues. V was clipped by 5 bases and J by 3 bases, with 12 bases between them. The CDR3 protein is CSAGSGGTDTQYF. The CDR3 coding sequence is TGCAGTGCTGGGTCGGGTGGGACAGATACGCAGTATTTT.

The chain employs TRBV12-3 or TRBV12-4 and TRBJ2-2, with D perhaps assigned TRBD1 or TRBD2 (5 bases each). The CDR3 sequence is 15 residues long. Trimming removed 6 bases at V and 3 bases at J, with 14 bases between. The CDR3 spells CASSQQVAHTGELFF. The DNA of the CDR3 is TGTGCCAGCAGCCAACAGGTAGCGCACACCGGGGAGCTGTTTTTT.

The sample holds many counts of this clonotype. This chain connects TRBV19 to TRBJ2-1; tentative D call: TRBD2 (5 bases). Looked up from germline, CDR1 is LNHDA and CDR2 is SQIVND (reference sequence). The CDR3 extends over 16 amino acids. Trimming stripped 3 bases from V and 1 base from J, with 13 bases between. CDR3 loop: CASSMGDPASYNEQFF. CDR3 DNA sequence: TGTGCCAGTAGTATGGGAGACCCAGCGTCCTACAATGAGCAGTTCTTC.

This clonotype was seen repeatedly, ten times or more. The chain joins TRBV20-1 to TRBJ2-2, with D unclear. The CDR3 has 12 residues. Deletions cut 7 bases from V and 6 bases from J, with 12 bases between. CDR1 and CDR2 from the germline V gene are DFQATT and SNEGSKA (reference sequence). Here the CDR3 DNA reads TGCAGTGGTAAAGTTGGGTCCGGGGAGCTGTTTTTT. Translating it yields CSGKVGSGELFF.

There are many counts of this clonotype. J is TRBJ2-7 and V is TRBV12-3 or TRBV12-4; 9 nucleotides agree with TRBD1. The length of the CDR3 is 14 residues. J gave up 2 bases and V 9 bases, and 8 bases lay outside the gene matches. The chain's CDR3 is CASQHRGRPYEQYF. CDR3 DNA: TGTGCCAGTCAACACAGGGGGCGCCCCTACGAGCAGTACTTC.

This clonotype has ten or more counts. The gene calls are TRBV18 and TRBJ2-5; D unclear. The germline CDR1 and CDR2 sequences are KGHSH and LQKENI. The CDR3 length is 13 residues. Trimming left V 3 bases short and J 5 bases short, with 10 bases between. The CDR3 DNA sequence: TGTGCCAGCTCACCCTCACCCGGGGAGACCCAGTACTTC. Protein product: CASSPSPGETQYF.

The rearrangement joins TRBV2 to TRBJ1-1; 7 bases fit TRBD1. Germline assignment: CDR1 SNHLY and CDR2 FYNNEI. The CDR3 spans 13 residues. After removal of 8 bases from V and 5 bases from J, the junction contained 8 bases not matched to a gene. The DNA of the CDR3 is TGTGCCAGCTCGACAGGGTGGATTACTGAAGCTTTCTTT. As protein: CASSTGWITEAFF.

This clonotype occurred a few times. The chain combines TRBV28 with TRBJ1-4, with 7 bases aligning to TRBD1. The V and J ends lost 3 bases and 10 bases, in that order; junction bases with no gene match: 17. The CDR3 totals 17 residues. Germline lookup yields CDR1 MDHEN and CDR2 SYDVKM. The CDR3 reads CASSFEAPGTVRRKLFF. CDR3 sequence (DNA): TGTGCCAGCAGTTTCGAGGCACCAGGGACAGTCCGACGAAAACTGTTTTTT.

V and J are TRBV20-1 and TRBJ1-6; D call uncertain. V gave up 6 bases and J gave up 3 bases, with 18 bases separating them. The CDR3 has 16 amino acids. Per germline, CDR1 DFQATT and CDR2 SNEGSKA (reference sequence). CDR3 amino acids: CSAHSSGSLYNSPLHF. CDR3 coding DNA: TGCAGTGCCCATTCTTCAGGTTCTCTCTATAATTCACCCCTCCACTTT.

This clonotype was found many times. The CDR3 DNA is TGTGCCAGCAGTCCGGCAGGGTACTACGAGCAGTACTTC. Translation gives CASSPAGYYEQYF. The V and J genes are TRBV3-1 and TRBJ2-7; the D gene is possibly TRBD1 (5 bases). The V gene lost 6 bases and the J gene lost 3 bases, with 12 bases spanning the gap. Germline CDR1 and CDR2: LGHDT and YNNKEL (reference sequence). The CDR3 consists of 13 residues.

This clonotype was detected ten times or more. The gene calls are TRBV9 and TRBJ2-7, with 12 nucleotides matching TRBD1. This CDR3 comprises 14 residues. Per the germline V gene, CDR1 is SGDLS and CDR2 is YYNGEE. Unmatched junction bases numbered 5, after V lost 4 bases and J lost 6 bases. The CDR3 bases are TGTGCCAGCAGCCGCCCGGGACAGGGGGCCGAGCAGTACTTC. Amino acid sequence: CASSRPGQGAEQYF. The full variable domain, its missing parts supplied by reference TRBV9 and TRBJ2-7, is DSGVTQTPKHLITATGQRVTLRCSPRSGDLSVYWYQQSLDQGLQFLIQYYNGEERAKGNILERFSAQQFPDLHSELNLSSLELGDSALYFCASSRPGQGAEQYFGPGTRLTVT.

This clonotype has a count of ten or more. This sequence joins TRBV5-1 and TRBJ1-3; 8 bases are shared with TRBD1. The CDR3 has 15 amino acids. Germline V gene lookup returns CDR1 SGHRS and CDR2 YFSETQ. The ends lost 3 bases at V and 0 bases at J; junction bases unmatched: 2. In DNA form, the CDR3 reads TGCGCCAGCAGCTCCGGGACAGGCTCTGGAAACACCATATATTTT. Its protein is CASSSGTGSGNTIYF.

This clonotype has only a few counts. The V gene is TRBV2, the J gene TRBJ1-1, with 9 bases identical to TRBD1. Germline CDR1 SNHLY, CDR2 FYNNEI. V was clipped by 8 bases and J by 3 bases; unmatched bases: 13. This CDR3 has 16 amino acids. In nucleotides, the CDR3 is TGTGCCAGCTCCAAGCGGGGGGACAGGGTGGACACTGAAGCTTTCTTT. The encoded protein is CASSKRGDRVDTEAFF.

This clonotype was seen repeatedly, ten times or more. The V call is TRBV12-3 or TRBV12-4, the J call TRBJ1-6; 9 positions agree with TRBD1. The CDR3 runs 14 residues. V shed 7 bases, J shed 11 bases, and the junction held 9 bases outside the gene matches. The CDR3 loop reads CASNHRGQRTPLHF. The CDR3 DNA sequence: TGTGCCAGCAACCACAGGGGGCAAAGGACACCCCTCCACTTT.

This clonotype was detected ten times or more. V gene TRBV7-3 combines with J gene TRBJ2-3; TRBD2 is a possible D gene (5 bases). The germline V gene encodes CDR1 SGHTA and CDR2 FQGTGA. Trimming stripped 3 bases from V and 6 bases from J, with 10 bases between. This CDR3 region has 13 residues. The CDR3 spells CASSFEGLDTQYF. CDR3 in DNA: TGTGCCAGCAGCTTTGAGGGCCTGGATACGCAGTATTTT. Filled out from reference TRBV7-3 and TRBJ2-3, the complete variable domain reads GAGVSQTPSNKVTEKGKYVELRCDPISGHTALYWYRQSLGQGPEFLIYFQGTGAADDSGLPNDRFFAVRPEGSVSTLKIQRTERGDSAVYLCASSFEGLDTQYFGPGTRLTVL.

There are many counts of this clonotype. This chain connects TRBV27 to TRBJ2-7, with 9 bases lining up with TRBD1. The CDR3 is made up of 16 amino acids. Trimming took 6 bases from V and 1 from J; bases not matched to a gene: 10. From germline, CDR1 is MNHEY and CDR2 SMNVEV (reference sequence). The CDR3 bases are TGTGCCAGCAGCCCATCCTGGGGACAGGGATCCTACGAGCAGTACTTC. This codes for CASSPSWGQGSYEQYF.

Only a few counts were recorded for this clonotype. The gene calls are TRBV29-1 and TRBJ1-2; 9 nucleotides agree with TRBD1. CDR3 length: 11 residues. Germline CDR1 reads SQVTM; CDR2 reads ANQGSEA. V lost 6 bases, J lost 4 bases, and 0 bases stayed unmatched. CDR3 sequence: CSVTGGYGYTF. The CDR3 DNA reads TGCAGCGTGACAGGGGGCTATGGCTACACCTTC.

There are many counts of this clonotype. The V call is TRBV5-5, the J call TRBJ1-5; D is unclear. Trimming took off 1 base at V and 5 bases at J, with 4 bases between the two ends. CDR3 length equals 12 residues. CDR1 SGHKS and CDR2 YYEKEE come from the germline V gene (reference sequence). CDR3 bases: TGTGCCAGCAGCTTGTTAGATCAGCCCCAGCATTTT. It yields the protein CASSLLDQPQHF. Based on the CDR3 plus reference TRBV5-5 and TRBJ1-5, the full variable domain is DAGVTQSPTHLIKTRGQQVTLRCSPISGHKSVSWYQQVLGQGPQFIFQYYEKEERGRGNFPDRFSARQFPNYSSELNVNALLLGDSALYLCASSLLDQPQHFGDGTRLSIL.

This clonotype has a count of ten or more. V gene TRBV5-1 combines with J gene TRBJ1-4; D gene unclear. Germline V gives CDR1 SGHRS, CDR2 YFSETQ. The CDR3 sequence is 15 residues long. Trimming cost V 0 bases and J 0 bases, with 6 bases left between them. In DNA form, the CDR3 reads TGCGCCAGCAGCTTGGCAATTGCAACTAATGAAAAACTGTTTTTT. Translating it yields CASSLAIATNEKLFF.

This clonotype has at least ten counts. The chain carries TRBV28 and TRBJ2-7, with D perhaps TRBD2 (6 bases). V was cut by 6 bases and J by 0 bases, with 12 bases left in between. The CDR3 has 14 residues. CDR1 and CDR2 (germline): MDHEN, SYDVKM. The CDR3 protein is CASRHAGYSYEQYF. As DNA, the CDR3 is TGTGCCAGCAGGCATGCGGGGTACTCCTACGAGCAGTACTTC. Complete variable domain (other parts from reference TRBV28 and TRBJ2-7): DVKVTQSSRYLVKRTGEKVFLECVQDMDHENMFWYRQDPGLGLRLIYFSYDVKMKEKGDIPEGYSVSREKKERFSLILESASTNQTSMYLCASRHAGYSYEQYFGPGTRLTVT.

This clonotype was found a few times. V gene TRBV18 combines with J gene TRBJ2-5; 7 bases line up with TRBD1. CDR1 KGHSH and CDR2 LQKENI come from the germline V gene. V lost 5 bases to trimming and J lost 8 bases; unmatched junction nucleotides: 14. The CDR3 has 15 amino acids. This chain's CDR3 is CASSDQGQLPLTQYF. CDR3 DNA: TGTGCCAGCTCAGACCAGGGACAGCTCCCTCTAACCCAGTACTTC.

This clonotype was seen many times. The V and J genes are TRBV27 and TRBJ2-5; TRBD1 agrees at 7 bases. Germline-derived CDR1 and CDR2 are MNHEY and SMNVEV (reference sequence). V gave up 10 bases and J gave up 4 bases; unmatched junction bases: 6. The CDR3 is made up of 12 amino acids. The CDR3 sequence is CAIGRGRETQYF. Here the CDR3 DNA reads TGTGCCATCGGTAGGGGGCGAGAGACCCAGTACTTC.

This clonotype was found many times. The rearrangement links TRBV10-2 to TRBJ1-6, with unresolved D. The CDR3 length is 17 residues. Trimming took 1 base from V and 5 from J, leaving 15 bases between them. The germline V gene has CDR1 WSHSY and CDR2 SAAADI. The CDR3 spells CASSEFSRVSNNSPLHF. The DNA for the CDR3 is TGCGCCAGCAGTGAGTTTTCCCGGGTCTCGAATAATTCACCCCTCCACTTT.

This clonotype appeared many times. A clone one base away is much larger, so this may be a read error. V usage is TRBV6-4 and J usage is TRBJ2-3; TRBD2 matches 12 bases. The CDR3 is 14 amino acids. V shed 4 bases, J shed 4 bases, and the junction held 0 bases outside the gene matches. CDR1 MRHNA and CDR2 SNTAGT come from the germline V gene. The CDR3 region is CASSGLAGADTQYF. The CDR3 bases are TGTGCCAGCAGTGGACTAGCGGGAGCAGATACGCAGTATTTT.

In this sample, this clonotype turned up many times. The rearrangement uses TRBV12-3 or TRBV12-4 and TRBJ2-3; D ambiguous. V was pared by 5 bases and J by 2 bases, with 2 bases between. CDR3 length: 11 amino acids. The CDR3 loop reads CASSITDTQYF. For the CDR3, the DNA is TGTGCCAGCAGTATCACAGATACGCAGTATTTT.

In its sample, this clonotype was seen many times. The CDR3 loop reads CASSIGTGGEKLFF. CDR3 nucleotide sequence: TGCGCCAGCAGCATCGGGACAGGGGGCGAAAAACTGTTTTTT. The chain is built from TRBV5-1 and TRBJ1-4, with TRBD1 matching over 12 bases. Germline CDR1 reads SGHRS; CDR2 reads YFSETQ. The CDR3 runs 14 residues. V trimming: 4 bases; J trimming: 8 bases; junction bases outside the gene matches: 3. Full variable domain (missing parts from reference TRBV5-1 and TRBJ1-4): KAGVTQTPRYLIKTRGQQVTLSCSPISGHRSVSWYQQTPGQGLQFLFEYFSETQRNKGNFPGRFSGRQFSNSRSEMNVSTLELGDSALYLCASSIGTGGEKLFFGSGTQLSVL.

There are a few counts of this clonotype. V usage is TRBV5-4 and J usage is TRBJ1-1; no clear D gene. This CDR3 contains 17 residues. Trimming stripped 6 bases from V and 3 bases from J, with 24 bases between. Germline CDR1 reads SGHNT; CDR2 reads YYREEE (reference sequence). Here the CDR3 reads CASKMWARSNGDTEAFF. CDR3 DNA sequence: TGTGCCAGCAAGATGTGGGCCCGGTCGAATGGGGACACTGAAGCTTTCTTT.

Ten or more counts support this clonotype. The CDR3 DNA reads TGCAGTGCTGCCGGGACGGAGACCCAGTACTTC. The encoded protein is CSAAGTETQYF. The V gene is TRBV20-1, the J gene TRBJ2-5; D possibly uses TRBD1 or TRBD2 (5 bases each). Trimming took 5 bases from V and 5 from J, leaving 9 bases between them. Germline-derived CDR1 and CDR2 are DFQATT and SNEGSKA (reference sequence). The CDR3 has 11 residues.